The next 22 T cell receptor beta chains were all read from a single sample in a study of control samples from healthy donors and cancer patients. Here immunoSEQ multiplex PCR was the method, and the copy in TCRdb shows in-frame clones only, minus some. The sample carries 100,000 or so clones, 70% to 80% recorded once. The sample comprised blood. The receptors here all came from a woman in her twenties or thirties in good health.

The V and J genes are TRBV3-1 (or the pseudogene TRBV3-2) and TRBJ1-2; no definite D call. The V end was cut by 1 base, the J end by 8 bases, with 8 bases between. The CDR3 is made up of 12 amino acids. CDR1 and CDR2 (germline): LGHDT, YNNKEL (reference sequence). DNA for the CDR3: TGTGCCAGCAGCCAAGGGTTAGCAGGCTACACCTTC. This codes for CASSQGLAGYTF.

This clone was detected once. The J gene is TRBJ1-2, the V gene TRBV18, with TRBD1 matching over 7 bases. From germline, CDR1 is KGHSH and CDR2 LQKENI. This CDR3 comprises 15 residues. V lost 1 base to trimming and J lost 5 bases; unmatched junction nucleotides: 7. CDR3 in DNA: TGTGCCAGCTCACCACAGACAGGGTCGAAGTATGGCTACACCTTC. Its protein is CASSPQTGSKYGYTF.

The CDR3 loop is CASSIRKGLTSSTDTQYF. CDR3 nucleotides: TGTGCCAGTAGTATTAGGAAGGGCCTTACCAGCAGTACAGATACGCAGTATTTT. The chain employs TRBV19 and TRBJ2-3; no reliable D call. This CDR3 is built from 18 residues. Germline values: CDR1 LNHDA, CDR2 SQIVND (reference sequence). Trimming removed 3 bases at V and 3 bases at J, with 22 bases between.

The chain recombines TRBV12-3 or TRBV12-4 with TRBJ2-4; D may correspond to TRBD1 or TRBD2 (5 bases each). The germline V and J ends were trimmed by 3 bases and 8 bases, with 11 bases remaining between them. This CDR3 comprises 13 residues. CDR3 region: CASSLGVHDIQYF. The DNA of the CDR3 is TGTGCCAGCAGTTTGGGGGTTCACGACATTCAGTACTTC.

The chain joins TRBV6-6 to TRBJ1-6; 9 bases match TRBD1. V dropped 5 bases and J dropped 6; count of bases not matched to a gene: 2. Germline CDR1 MNHNY, CDR2 SVGAGI (reference sequence). The CDR3 loop spans 14 amino acids. CDR3 bases: TGTGCCAGCAGTACACAGGGGGCTAATTCACCCCTCCACTTT. Translated, it gives CASSTQGANSPLHF.

The chain employs TRBV5-1 and TRBJ1-1; D is uncertain. The CDR3 extends over 14 amino acids. V lost 4 bases to trimming and J lost 1 base, with 11 bases between them. Germline assignment: CDR1 SGHRS and CDR2 YFSETQ. The CDR3, as DNA: TGCGCCAGCAGCCCAGGACGGAAGAACACTGAAGCTTTCTTT. It translates to CASSPGRKNTEAFF.

Turning to this clone: Other DNA sequences of this sample code for an identical CDR3. The V call is TRBV6-1, the J call TRBJ1-5; D is ambiguous. Germline CDR1 reads MNHNS; CDR2 reads SASEGT. The CDR3 spans 18 residues. Trimming took 2 bases from V and 1 from J, leaving 18 bases between them. This CDR3 is CASSERIGLRGSNQPQHF. CDR3 nucleotide sequence: TGTGCCAGCAGTGAAAGAATTGGGTTGCGGGGAAGCAATCAGCCCCAGCATTTT.

The CDR3 DNA follows: TGTGCCAGCAGGAAAATCGGGACGTATGAAAAACTGTTTTTT. Translated: CASRKIGTYEKLFF. The V call is TRBV27, the J call TRBJ1-4; TRBD1 might be the D (5 bases). V lost 6 bases, J lost 6 bases, and 14 bases lay in between. CDR3 length equals 14 residues. The V gene's germline CDR1 is MNHEY and CDR2 SMNVEV (reference sequence).

This chain uses TRBV7-9 with TRBJ2-3, with 13 bases matching TRBD2. The germline gives CDR1 SEHNR, CDR2 FQNEAQ (reference sequence). The CDR3 has 18 residues. The V gene end was trimmed by 5 bases and the J gene end by 0 bases; junction bases not matched to a gene: 8. CDR3 in amino acids: CASSPRTSGGSSTDTQYF. In DNA, the CDR3 is TGTGCCAGCAGCCCAAGGACTAGCGGGGGCTCTAGCACAGATACGCAGTATTTT. Supplemented by reference TRBV7-9 and TRBJ2-3, the full variable domain reads DTGVSQNPRHKITKRGQNVTFRCDPISEHNRLYWYRQTLGQGPEFLTYFQNEAQLEKSRLLSDRFSAERPKGSFSTLEIQRTEQGDSAMYLCASSPRTSGGSSTDTQYFGPGTRLTVL.

This clone turned up a few times. At one end the junction does not follow the germline gene, possibly because of a read error. The rearrangement joins TRBV10-3 to TRBJ2-7; 8 positions agree with TRBD2. Germline loops: CDR1 ENHRY, CDR2 SYGVKD. This CDR3 is 16 amino acids long. The CDR3 sequence: CAISEFSGTFSYEQYF. CDR3 nucleotides: TGTGCCATCAGCGAGTTTAGCGGGACCTTCTCCTACGAGCAGTACTTC.

The CDR3 region is CASSVPGTALEQYF. CDR3 nucleotide sequence: TGTGCCAGCAGCGTCCCCGGGACAGCTCTCGAGCAGTACTTC. J is TRBJ2-7 and V is TRBV11-2; 7 nucleotides line up with TRBD1. V shed 5 bases, J shed 6 bases, and the junction held 10 bases outside the gene matches. CDR1 and CDR2 (germline): SGHAT, FQNNGV. CDR3 size: 14 residues.

This rearrangement joins TRBV19 to TRBJ2-7, with D tentatively TRBD1 or TRBD2 (5 bases each). The CDR3 totals 12 residues. Per the germline V gene, CDR1 is LNHDA and CDR2 is SQIVND (reference sequence). V dropped 7 bases and J dropped 6 bases, with 13 bases sitting between them. The CDR3 is CASKGTTTEQYF. As DNA, the CDR3 is TGTGCCAGTAAGGGGACCACAACCGAGCAGTACTTC.

This rearrangement joins TRBV7-2 to TRBJ1-2; TRBD1 is a possible D gene (5 bases). CDR1 SGHTA and CDR2 FQGNSA come from the germline V gene. The germline V and J ends were trimmed by 6 bases and 3 bases, with 17 bases remaining between them. This CDR3 contains 15 residues. CDR3 residues: CASSSRSGTDYGYTF. DNA of the CDR3: TGTGCCAGCAGTTCTAGGTCCGGGACCGACTATGGCTACACCTTC.

The rearrangement uses TRBV2 and TRBJ1-2; D perhaps matches TRBD1 (6 bases). Germline CDR1 SNHLY, CDR2 FYNNEI. The CDR3 is 15 amino acids. V was pared by 6 bases and J by 8 bases, with 22 bases between. The CDR3 protein is CASRGAGTKLAGYTF. In DNA, the CDR3 is TGTGCCAGCAGAGGCGCCGGGACAAAGCTTGCGGGCTACACCTTC. Filled out from reference TRBV2 and TRBJ1-2, the complete variable domain reads EPEVTQTPSHQVTQMGQEVILRCVPISNHLYFYWYRQILGQKVEFLVSFYNNEISEKSEIFDDQFSVERPDGSNFTLKIRSTKLEDSAMYFCASRGAGTKLAGYTFGSGTRLTVV.

The gene calls are TRBV11-2 and TRBJ1-1; perhaps TRBD1 as D (5 bases). Looked up from germline, CDR1 is SGHAT and CDR2 is FQNNGV. Trimming took off 1 base at V and 3 bases at J, with 12 bases between the two ends. CDR3 length: 15 residues. The CDR3 region has the DNA TGTGCCAGCAGCTTAGGGCTCCGGGGGGACACTGAAGCTTTCTTT. It codes for CASSLGLRGDTEAFF.

This chain links TRBV6-2 or TRBV6-3 with TRBJ2-1; D remains ambiguous. The germline V and J ends were trimmed by 0 bases and 0 bases, with 12 bases remaining between them. CDR1 MNHEY and CDR2 SVGEGT come from the germline V gene. The CDR3 has 17 residues. The CDR3 is CASSYSSNRRSYNEQFF. The CDR3 nucleotides are TGTGCCAGCAGTTACTCGAGCAACAGACGCTCCTACAATGAGCAGTTCTTC.

This clone was detected a few times. The chain has TRBV2 and TRBJ1-2, with D unclear. V lost 5 bases, J lost 1 base, and 5 bases lay in between. The germline gives CDR1 SNHLY, CDR2 FYNNEI. The CDR3 contains 12 residues. The CDR3 sequence: CASSLGNYGYTF. In nucleotides, the CDR3 is TGTGCCAGCAGTCTCGGTAACTATGGCTACACCTTC.

This clone was detected ten times or more. The rearrangement uses TRBV4-3 and TRBJ1-2; the match to TRBD1 covers 7 bases. The CDR3 length is 17 residues. J was trimmed by 4 bases and V by 0 bases; bases with no gene match: 11. Germline lookup yields CDR1 LGHNA and CDR2 YSLEER. The CDR3 DNA reads TGCGCCAGCAGCCAAGAGGGAGGGGGACAGCCCTTCTATGGCTACACCTTC. Its translation: CASSQEGGGQPFYGYTF.

This chain links TRBV6-2 or TRBV6-3 with TRBJ1-6, with D possibly TRBD1 on 5 matching bases. The CDR3 is 15 amino acids. Germline CDR1 MNHEY, CDR2 SVGEGT. Trimming removed 4 bases from V and 8 bases from J, with 15 bases in between. CDR3 residues: CASSSTDIPYSPLHF. CDR3 in DNA: TGTGCCAGCAGTTCTACGGACATTCCGTATTCACCCCTCCACTTT.

This clone has only one observation. V is TRBV7-2 and J is TRBJ1-2; D remains unclear. The CDR3 is 15 residues long. V lost 6 bases, J lost 1 base, and 15 bases lay in between. Germline assignment: CDR1 SGHTA and CDR2 FQGNSA. CDR3 DNA sequence: TGTGCCAGCAGACGACTTTCTGGGGATAACTATGGCTACACCTTC. Protein sequence: CASRRLSGDNYGYTF.

V gene TRBV6-6 combines with J gene TRBJ2-7; D might be TRBD1 (6 bases). The V and J ends lost 7 bases and 2 bases respectively, with 15 bases between them. CDR1 is MNHNY and CDR2 is SVGAGI in the germline V gene (reference sequence). This CDR3 contains 14 residues. The CDR3 region is CASTHSGQTYEQYF. The CDR3 DNA follows: TGTGCCAGCACCCATTCTGGACAGACCTACGAGCAGTACTTC.

This clone was recorded a few times. This chain connects TRBV7-2 to TRBJ1-5; TRBD1 agrees at 7 bases. The V gene's germline CDR1 is SGHTA and CDR2 FQGNSA. The CDR3 runs 14 residues. The trim removed 5 bases at V and 3 bases at J, leaving 4 bases unmatched. The CDR3 loop is CASSGGTDNQPQHF. CDR3 in DNA: TGTGCCAGCAGCGGCGGGACAGACAATCAGCCCCAGCATTTT.